This TCR beta chain was observed in a study of response to subunit inactivated influenza vaccine. General observations from the study: There was a suggestion from the authors that each seasonal influenza vaccination recruits few new T cells.

TCRdb passed the RT-PCR reads through MiXCR, listing each CDR3 protein once. The sample lists 490,000 or so distinct CDR3 sequences; 7.5% to 8.5% were seen once. This clonotype was found a few times. What it binds is not known. V dropped 3 bases and J dropped 5; count of bases not matched to a gene: 8. The CDR3 sequence is 15 residues long. Per germline, CDR1 SGHRS and CDR2 YFSETQ. V gene TRBV5-1 combines with J gene TRBJ1-2, with 9 bases aligning to TRBD1. The sample was PBMCs from blood, taken less than 30 months after vaccination. The sequence came from a man aged 50-75 years who received an inactivated influenza vaccine. The CDR3 sequence is CASSSTPGQGYGYTF. CDR3 DNA sequence: TGCGCCAGCAGCTCGACCCCGGGACAGGGTTATGGCTACACCTTC.